The T cell receptor beta chain described here comes from a study of cytomegalovirus exposure and HLA in healthy donors. Likely unrecorded immune exposures existed in these nominally healthy donors. 60 Vbeta and 13 Jbeta primers were used in PCR. Sequenced by immunoSEQ multiplex PCR; TCRdb stores in-frame clones only, minus some. This sample has some 160,000 clones, with around 77% found just once. The receptor was isolated from a woman in her 30s in good health and CMV-seronegative. The sequencing input was PBMCs.

The CDR3 reads CASAYTSSSGELFF. For the CDR3, the DNA is TGTGCCAGCGCATATACTAGCTCGAGCGGGGAGCTGTTTTTT. V is TRBV9 and J is TRBJ2-2; a possible D gene is TRBD2 (6 bases). From germline, CDR1 is SGDLS and CDR2 YYNGEE. This CDR3 has 14 amino acids. V was clipped by 7 bases and J by 7 bases, with 17 bases between them.